Reported below is one TCR beta chain. Profiled with immunoSEQ multiplex PCR; TCRdb holds only in-frame clones, not every one. The repertoire holds approximately 90,000 clones, with about 95% as singletons. These data come from a study of technical replicates of blood from several donors. Sequencing was performed on T cells isolated from PBMCs. The receptor was isolated from a human donor in good health.

DNA of the CDR3: TGTGCCTGGAGTTGGGGGGGGACCTACGAGCAGTACTTC. As protein: CAWSWGGTYEQYF. The chain links TRBV30 to TRBJ2-7; 7 nucleotides align to TRBD2. Per the germline V gene, CDR1 is GTSNPN and CDR2 is SVGIG (reference sequence). This CDR3 is 13 amino acids long. Trimming at V came to 2 bases and at J to 2 bases, leaving 3 bases not matched to a gene.